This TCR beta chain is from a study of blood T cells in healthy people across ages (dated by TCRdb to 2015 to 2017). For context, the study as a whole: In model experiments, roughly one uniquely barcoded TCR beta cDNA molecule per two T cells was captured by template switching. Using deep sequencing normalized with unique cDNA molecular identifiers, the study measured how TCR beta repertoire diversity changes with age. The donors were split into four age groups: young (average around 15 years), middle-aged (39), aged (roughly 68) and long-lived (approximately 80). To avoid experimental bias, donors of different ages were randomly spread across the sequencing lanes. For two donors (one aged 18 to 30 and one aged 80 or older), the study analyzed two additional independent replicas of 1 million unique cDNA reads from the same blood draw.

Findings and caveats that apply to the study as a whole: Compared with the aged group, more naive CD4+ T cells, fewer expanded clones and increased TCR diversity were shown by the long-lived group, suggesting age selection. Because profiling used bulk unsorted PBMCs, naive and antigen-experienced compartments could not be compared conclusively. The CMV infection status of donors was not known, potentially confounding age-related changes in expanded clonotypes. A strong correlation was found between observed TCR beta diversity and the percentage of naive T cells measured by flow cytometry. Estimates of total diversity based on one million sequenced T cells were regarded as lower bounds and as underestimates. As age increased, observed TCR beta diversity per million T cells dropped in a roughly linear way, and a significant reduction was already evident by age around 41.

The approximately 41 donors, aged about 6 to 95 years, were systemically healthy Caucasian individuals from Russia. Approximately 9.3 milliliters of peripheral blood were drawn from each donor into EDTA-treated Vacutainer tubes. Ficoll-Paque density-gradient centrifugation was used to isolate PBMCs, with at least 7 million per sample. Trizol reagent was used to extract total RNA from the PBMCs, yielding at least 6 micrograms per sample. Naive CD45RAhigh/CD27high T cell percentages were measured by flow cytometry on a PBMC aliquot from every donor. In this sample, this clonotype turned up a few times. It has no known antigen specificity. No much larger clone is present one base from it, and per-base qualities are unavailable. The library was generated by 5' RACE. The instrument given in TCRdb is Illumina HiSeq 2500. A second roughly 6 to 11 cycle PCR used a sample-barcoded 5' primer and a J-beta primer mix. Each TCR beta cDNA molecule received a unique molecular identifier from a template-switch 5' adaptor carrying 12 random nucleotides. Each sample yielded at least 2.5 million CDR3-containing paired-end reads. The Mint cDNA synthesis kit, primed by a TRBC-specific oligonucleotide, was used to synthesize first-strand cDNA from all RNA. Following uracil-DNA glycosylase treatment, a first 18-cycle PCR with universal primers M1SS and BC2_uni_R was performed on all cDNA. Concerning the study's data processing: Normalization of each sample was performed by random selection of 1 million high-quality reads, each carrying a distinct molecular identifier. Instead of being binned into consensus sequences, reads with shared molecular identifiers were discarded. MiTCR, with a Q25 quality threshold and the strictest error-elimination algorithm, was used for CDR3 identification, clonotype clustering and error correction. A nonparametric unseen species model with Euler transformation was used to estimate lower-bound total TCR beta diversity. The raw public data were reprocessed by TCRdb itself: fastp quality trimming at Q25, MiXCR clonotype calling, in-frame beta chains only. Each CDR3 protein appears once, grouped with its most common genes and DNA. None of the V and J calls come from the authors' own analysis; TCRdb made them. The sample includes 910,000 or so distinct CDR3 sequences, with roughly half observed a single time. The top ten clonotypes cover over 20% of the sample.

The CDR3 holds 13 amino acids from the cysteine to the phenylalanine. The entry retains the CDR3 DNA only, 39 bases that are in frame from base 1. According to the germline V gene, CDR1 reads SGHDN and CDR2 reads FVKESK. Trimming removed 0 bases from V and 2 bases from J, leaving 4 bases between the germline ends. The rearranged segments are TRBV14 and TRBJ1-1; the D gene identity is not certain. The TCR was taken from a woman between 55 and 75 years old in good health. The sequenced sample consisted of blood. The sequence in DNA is TGTGCCAGCAGCCAAGACACTAACACTGAAGCTTTCTTT. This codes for CASSQDTNTEAFF.